Shown below are 3 T cell receptor beta chains from a single sample sequenced in a study of control samples from healthy donors and cancer patients. TCRdb's table, derived via immunoSEQ multiplex PCR, lists solely in-frame clones and lacks some. Here the sample spans some 70,000 clones, 75% to 85% being singletons. Material for sequencing was blood. These receptors were obtained from a man aged 55 to 70 in good health.

The rearrangement uses TRBV5-3 and TRBJ2-1; no definite D call. TRBV5-3 is noted as an ORF with a role that remains uncertain. V was cut by 6 bases and J by 0 bases, with 10 bases left in between. The CDR3 length is 14 residues. The DNA of the CDR3 is TGTGCCAGAACCCCGGGCCGCTCCTACAATGAGCAGTTCTTC. It encodes CARTPGRSYNEQFF.

V usage is TRBV5-4 and J usage is TRBJ2-7, with D perhaps TRBD2 (5 bases). Trimming cost V 2 bases and J 6 bases, with 15 bases left between them. The CDR3 consists of 14 residues. The germline V gene has CDR1 SGHNT and CDR2 YYREEE (reference sequence). This CDR3 is CASSFMESRGEQYF. For the CDR3, the DNA is TGTGCCAGCAGCTTCATGGAGTCACGGGGCGAGCAGTACTTC. The full variable domain, its missing parts supplied by reference TRBV5-4 and TRBJ2-7, is ETGVTQSPTHLIKTRGQQVTLRCSSQSGHNTVSWYQQALGQGPQFIFQYYREEENGRGNFPPRFSGLQFPNYSSELNVNALELDDSALYLCASSFMESRGEQYFGPGTRLTVT.

The chain combines TRBV4-1 with TRBJ2-3, with D possibly matching TRBD2 (6 bases). CDR1 and CDR2 from the germline V gene are MGHRA and YSYEKL. This CDR3 comprises 16 residues. Deletions cut 1 base from V and 2 bases from J, with 13 bases between. CDR3: CASSQVWGGITDTQYF. The CDR3 DNA is TGCGCCAGCAGCCAAGTATGGGGCGGGATCACAGATACGCAGTATTTT.